The 4 T cell receptor beta chains below all came from one sample that was sequenced in a study of radiation and T cells in renal cell carcinoma. Assay used: immunoSEQ multiplex PCR; TCRdb lists only in-frame clones, some missing. The table lists around 130,000 clones, approximately 75% of them singletons. Time point indicated: blood 2 weeks post-SBRT. Treatment indicated: 15 Gy SBRT to primary tumor, nephrectomy 4 weeks later. Source: blood, taken from a patient whose treatment included radiotherapy and nephrectomy. All receptors derive from a woman aged 55-70 years with renal cell carcinoma.

V is TRBV6-4 and J is TRBJ1-1; weak D call: TRBD1 (5 bases). CDR1 and CDR2 from the germline V gene are MRHNA and SNTAGT. The V gene lost 7 bases and the J gene lost 1 base, with 13 bases spanning the gap. This CDR3 is 14 amino acids long. CDR3 in DNA: TGTGCCAGCAAGCGAAACGGACAGAACACTGAAGCTTTCTTT. Protein: CASKRNGQNTEAFF.

The chain recombines TRBV28 with TRBJ1-2, with 12 positions matching TRBD1. With 4 bases clipped from V and 8 bases from J, the junction kept 8 bases outside the gene matches. The CDR3 length is 15 residues. Germline V gene lookup returns CDR1 MDHEN and CDR2 SYDVKM. CDR3 sequence (DNA): TGTGCCAGCAGTTCCCCGCCGGGACAGGGGGCCGGCTACACCTTC. Its protein product is CASSSPPGQGAGYTF.

The CDR3 DNA reads TGTGCCAGCAGCTTACAGGGGAGCTCCTACAATGAGCAGTTCTTC. Protein product: CASSLQGSSYNEQFF. The gene calls are TRBV11-1 and TRBJ2-1, with D possibly matching TRBD1 (6 bases). The V gene lost 2 bases and the J gene lost 0 bases, with 8 bases spanning the gap. CDR1 SGHAT and CDR2 FQDESV come from the germline V gene (reference sequence). This CDR3 contains 15 residues. The full variable domain, rest sourced from reference TRBV11-1 and TRBJ2-1, is EAEVAQSPRYKITEKSQAVAFWCDPISGHATLYWYRQILGQGPELLVQFQDESVVDDSQLPKDRFSAERLKGVDSTLKIQPAELGDSAMYLCASSLQGSSYNEQFFGPGTRLTVL.

This chain uses TRBV6-1 with TRBJ2-1; D call uncertain. The CDR3 is made up of 14 amino acids. CDR1 and CDR2 (germline): MNHNS, SASEGT. The V gene lost 1 base and the J gene lost 6 bases, with 10 bases spanning the gap. The chain's CDR3 is CASSEEGLVNEQFF. The CDR3 coding sequence is TGTGCCAGCAGTGAAGAGGGTCTGGTCAATGAGCAGTTCTTC.